What follows are 29 T cell receptor beta chains derived from one specimen sequenced in a study of molecular identifiers for immune sequencing clone quantification. TCRdb re-analysed the PCR reads in MiXCR, keeping a single row per CDR3 protein. The sample carries around 89,000 distinct CDR3 sequences, roughly 19% recorded once. The material sequenced was naive CD8+ T cells from blood, with Jurkat cell RNA spiked in. The subset was: FACS-sorted CD8+CD4-CCR7+CD45RA+ naive T cells. These receptors were collected from a human donor in good health. Some libraries in this study had Jurkat cell RNA spiked in.

In this sample, this clonotype turned up many times. V usage is TRBV9 and J usage is TRBJ2-3; D call uncertain. Germline V gives CDR1 SGDLS, CDR2 YYNGEE. This CDR3 spans 14 amino acids. V lost 3 bases and J 4 bases, leaving 12 bases between the germline ends. This CDR3 reads CASSADGRADTQYF. The CDR3 nucleotides are TGTGCCAGCAGCGCTGACGGACGGGCAGATACGCAGTATTTT.

V gene TRBV7-2 combines with J gene TRBJ2-3; D is undetermined. Between the trimmed V and J ends, which lost 10 bases and 2 bases, there was a span of 13 bases. This CDR3 region has 13 residues. Per germline, CDR1 SGHTA and CDR2 FQGNSA. As DNA, the CDR3 is TGTGCCATCGCGTCGGATAACACAGATACGCAGTATTTT. Protein sequence: CAIASDNTDTQYF.

To note about this clonotype: Given a much more abundant clone one base away, this may be a read error. This chain uses TRBV2 with TRBJ1-1, with D possibly TRBD1 on 5 matching bases. The CDR3 is made up of 13 amino acids. Germline values: CDR1 SNHLY, CDR2 FYNNEI. The CDR3 DNA sequence: TGTGCCAGCACCGACGAGAAAGGGACTGAAGCTCTCTTT. This gives the protein CASTDEKGTEALF.

The chain employs TRBV5-1 and TRBJ2-7, with D possibly TRBD2 on 5 matching bases. The CDR3 has 13 amino acids. The V and J ends lost 3 bases and 2 bases respectively, with 9 bases between them. Germline V gene sequence: CDR1 SGHRS, CDR2 YFSETQ. The DNA of the CDR3 is TGCGCCAGCAGCTGGACTGACCCCTACGAGCAGTACTTC. This sequence encodes CASSWTDPYEQYF.

This clonotype was observed once. V usage is TRBV28 and J usage is TRBJ2-5, with a tentative D call TRBD2 (6 bases). The V and J ends lost 6 bases and 2 bases respectively, with 16 bases between them. Per the germline V gene, CDR1 is MDHEN and CDR2 is SYDVKM. CDR3 size: 15 residues. The CDR3 here is CASRDRDSYQETQYF. The CDR3 DNA follows: TGTGCCAGCAGAGACCGGGACTCTTATCAAGAGACCCAGTACTTC.

This clonotype was seen ten or more times. The chain couples TRBV12-5 to TRBJ2-5; D ambiguous. Trimming stripped 6 bases from V and 2 bases from J, with 7 bases between. CDR1 is LGHNT, CDR2 FRNRAP, per germline. The CDR3 is 12 amino acids. The CDR3 spells CASGDVQETQYF. The CDR3 bases are TGTGCTAGTGGGGACGTACAAGAGACCCAGTACTTC.

This clonotype came up many times. The chain combines TRBV7-9 with TRBJ2-1, with 8 bases identical to TRBD1. Germline V CDR1 and CDR2: SEHNR, FQNEAQ (reference sequence). The trim removed 6 bases at V and 9 bases at J, leaving 7 bases unmatched. The length of the CDR3 is 13 residues. Here the CDR3 reads CASSFGQGIEQFF. The CDR3 coding sequence is TGTGCCAGCAGTTTCGGACAGGGTATTGAGCAGTTCTTC.

This clonotype was detected many times. V is TRBV7-2 and J is TRBJ2-5; 8 bases map to TRBD2. V lost 5 bases to trimming and J lost 1 base; unmatched junction nucleotides: 21. The germline CDR1 and CDR2 sequences are SGHTA and FQGNSA. This CDR3 region has 20 residues. The CDR3 protein is CASSPTFSTGSGRSQETQYF. CDR3 DNA sequence: TGTGCCAGCAGCCCGACTTTTTCGACAGGAAGCGGGAGAAGCCAAGAGACCCAGTACTTC. Full variable domain (remainder filled in from reference TRBV7-2 and TRBJ2-5): GAGVSQSPSNKVTEKGKDVELRCDPISGHTALYWYRQSLGQGLEFLIYFQGNSAPDKSGLPSDRFSAERTGGSVSTLTIQRTQQEDSAVYLCASSPTFSTGSGRSQETQYFGPGTRLLVL.

This clonotype showed up many times. The chain recombines TRBV19 with TRBJ2-7, with 13 bases lining up with TRBD2. The CDR3 consists of 16 residues. V gave up 5 bases and J gave up 2 bases; unmatched junction bases: 6. Per the germline V gene, CDR1 is LNHDA and CDR2 is SQIVND (reference sequence). The CDR3 sequence is CASSWTSGGPPYEQYF. The CDR3 nucleotides are TGTGCCAGTAGTTGGACTAGCGGGGGACCACCCTACGAGCAGTACTTC.

This clonotype is judged medium-sized (0.01 to 0.1%). J is TRBJ2-7 and V is TRBV5-6; no clear D gene. V lost 5 bases, J lost 4 bases, and 7 bases lay in between. Looked up from germline, CDR1 is SGHDT and CDR2 is YYEEEE. CDR3 length: 11 residues. The CDR3 DNA follows: TGTGCCAGCAGTTTCGGGTACGAGCAGTACTTC. It translates to CASSFGYEQYF.

Of note for this clonotype: Just one base apart from a much larger clone, this may be a read error. This chain links TRBV20-1 with TRBJ2-2; D remains unclear. This CDR3 has 12 amino acids. Deletions cut 4 bases from V and 3 bases from J, with 6 bases between. The germline CDR1 and CDR2 sequences are DFQATT and SNEGSKA (reference sequence). This CDR3 reads CSATFYTGELFF. In DNA form, the CDR3 reads TGCAGTGCTACTTTTTACACCGGGGAGCTGTTTTTT.

The chain recombines TRBV3-2 with TRBJ2-7; the table's D call of TRBD2 was not tested on the DNA. TRBV3-2 is noted as a pseudogene. The CDR3 extends over 18 amino acids. The CDR3 loop is CASSQHTGLAGGSYEQYF. As DNA, the CDR3 is TGTGCCAGCAGCCAACATACCGGACTAGCGGGAGGGAGCTACGAGCAGTACTTC.

This clonotype was seen many times. J is TRBJ2-1 and V is TRBV3-1; D tentatively fits TRBD1 or TRBD2 (7 bases each). From germline, CDR1 is LGHDT and CDR2 YNNKEL (reference sequence). The CDR3 sequence is 15 residues long. The V end was cut by 5 bases, the J end by 5 bases, with 16 bases between. In DNA form, the CDR3 reads TGTGCCAGCAGCAGCGGGGAGGGGGCGCACAATGAGCAGTTCTTC. Encoded protein: CASSSGEGAHNEQFF.

This clonotype was observed at least ten times. The chain uses TRBV2 and TRBJ2-2; 8 nucleotides line up with TRBD2. CDR3 size: 18 residues. Trimming took 3 bases from V and 1 from J; bases not matched to a gene: 10. The germline CDR1 and CDR2 sequences are SNHLY and FYNNEI. The CDR3 DNA follows: TGTGCCAGCAGTGAGCGTGGAGGGCTAGCGGGGAACACCGGGGAGCTGTTTTTT. Translation gives CASSERGGLAGNTGELFF.

Comment on this clonotype: One junction end does not reproduce the germline sequence, and a read error may be involved. This chain connects TRBV28 to TRBJ2-1, with D perhaps given as TRBD1 or TRBD2 (5 bases each). The CDR3 spans 18 residues. The germline gives CDR1 MDHEN, CDR2 SYDVKM. DNA for the CDR3: TGTGCCAGCAGTTTACTTCATTTGGGGCGAGCGGCCAACAATGAACAGTTCTTC. It is translated as CASSLLHLGRAANNEQFF.

At least ten counts were recorded for this clonotype. V usage is TRBV7-6 and J usage is TRBJ1-1; no firm D call. The germline V gene has CDR1 SGHVS and CDR2 FNYEAQ. Trimming took 2 bases from V and 5 from J, leaving 12 bases between them. The CDR3 extends over 14 amino acids. CDR3: CASSLKVWGTEAFF. In DNA, the CDR3 is TGTGCCAGCAGCTTAAAAGTCTGGGGAACTGAAGCTTTCTTT.

The chain uses TRBV20-1 and TRBJ2-7; 7 bases align to TRBD1. V shed 5 bases and J 9 bases; nucleotides not matched to a gene: 13. CDR1 DFQATT and CDR2 SNEGSKA come from the germline V gene (reference sequence). There are 13 residues in the CDR3. CDR3 nucleotide sequence: TGCAGTGCTGGGGGTTTCCAGGGGGACGGGCAGTACTTC. This gives the protein CSAGGFQGDGQYF.

The table lists this clonotype with many counts. The chain uses TRBV19 and TRBJ2-7; tentatively, D is TRBD1 or TRBD2 (7 bases each). Germline V gene lookup returns CDR1 LNHDA and CDR2 SQIVND (reference sequence). Trimming stripped 4 bases from V and 2 bases from J, with 21 bases between. The CDR3 is 17 amino acids. CDR3 sequence reads: CASSTRQGRTSPYEQYF. CDR3 DNA: TGTGCCAGTAGTACCCGACAGGGACGGACTAGTCCCTACGAGCAGTACTTC. The full variable domain, its missing parts supplied by reference TRBV19 and TRBJ2-7, is DGGITQSPKYLFRKEGQNVTLSCEQNLNHDAMYWYRQDPGQGLRLIYYSQIVNDFQKGDIAEGYSVSREKKESFPLTVTSAQKNPTAFYLCASSTRQGRTSPYEQYFGPGTRLTVT.

This clonotype was detected ten times or more. The chain carries TRBV19 and TRBJ2-5; a possible D gene is TRBD2 (6 bases). This CDR3 contains 15 residues. Looked up from germline, CDR1 is LNHDA and CDR2 is SQIVND (reference sequence). Trimming shortened V by 6 bases and J by 5 bases, and 19 bases separated the two germline ends. The CDR3 nucleotides are TGTGCCAGTAGCCCTTGGGACTCCCTTGGGGAGACCCAGTACTTC. Protein: CASSPWDSLGETQYF. Based on the CDR3 plus reference TRBV19 and TRBJ2-5, the full variable domain is DGGITQSPKYLFRKEGQNVTLSCEQNLNHDAMYWYRQDPGQGLRLIYYSQIVNDFQKGDIAEGYSVSREKKESFPLTVTSAQKNPTAFYLCASSPWDSLGETQYFGPGTRLLVL.

This clonotype was recorded at least ten times. The chain uses TRBV12-3 or TRBV12-4 and TRBJ2-3, with TRBD2 matching over 10 bases. Losses at the gene ends were 6 bases for V and 2 bases for J; bases not matched to a gene: 11. This CDR3 has 17 amino acids. CDR3 DNA: TGTGCCAGCAGGCCGGGACTAGCGACCTACTCCACAGATACGCAGTATTTT. It translates to CASRPGLATYSTDTQYF.

At least ten counts were recorded for this clonotype. The V and J genes are TRBV3-1 and TRBJ2-5; TRBD1 matches at 7 bases. This CDR3 spans 15 amino acids. Trimming cost V 3 bases and J 2 bases; bases outside gene matches: 6. Per germline, CDR1 LGHDT and CDR2 YNNKEL (reference sequence). This chain's CDR3 is CASSQMGQPQETQYF. DNA for the CDR3: TGTGCCAGCAGCCAGATGGGACAGCCTCAAGAGACCCAGTACTTC.

Many counts were recorded for this clonotype. The chain couples TRBV12-3 or TRBV12-4 to TRBJ2-1; TRBD2 might be the D (6 bases). The CDR3 has 13 amino acids. Trimming left V 7 bases short and J 13 bases short, with 20 bases between. CDR3 in amino acids: CASTYSGPEFQFF. The CDR3, as DNA: TGTGCCAGCACCTATAGCGGCCCGGAGTTCCAGTTCTTC.

This clonotype was found many times. V and J are TRBV29-1 and TRBJ2-1; 7 bases are a match to TRBD2. Germline CDR1 is SQVTM and CDR2 is ANQGSEA. V lost 8 bases to trimming and J lost 0 bases; unmatched junction nucleotides: 4. This CDR3 has 13 residues. CDR3: CSFTSVSYNEQFF. The CDR3 bases are TGCAGCTTCACTAGCGTCTCCTACAATGAGCAGTTCTTC.

The table lists this clonotype with a few counts. A much larger clonotype is one base distant, so this may be a read error. The missing conserved phenylalanine or tryptophan at the end of this CDR3 makes a read error likely. J is TRBJ1-2 and V is TRBV9; D not resolved. Trimming took 0 bases from V and 1 from J, leaving 10 bases between them. CDR1 SGDLS and CDR2 YYNGEE come from the germline V gene. CDR3 size: 15 residues. CDR3 amino acids: CASSVVDAHNYGYTS. CDR3 nucleotides: TGTGCCAGCAGCGTAGTTGACGCCCATAACTATGGCTACACCTCC.

This clonotype was picked up many times. J is TRBJ1-3 and V is TRBV7-2, with D possibly TRBD1 on 5 matching bases. The CDR3 spans 14 residues. Trimming shortened V by 3 bases and J by 3 bases, and 9 bases separated the two germline ends. The germline gives CDR1 SGHTA, CDR2 FQGNSA. The CDR3 region is CASSFWDGGNTIYF. Written as DNA, the CDR3 is TGTGCCAGCAGCTTTTGGGACGGTGGAAACACCATATATTTT.

This clonotype was counted ten times or more. This chain uses TRBV7-2 with TRBJ2-7; D is unclear. In germline, CDR1 is SGHTA, CDR2 FQGNSA. V was trimmed by 6 bases and J by 6 bases, leaving 12 bases between them. The CDR3 contains 12 residues. The CDR3 reads CASRLTGPEQYF. DNA of the CDR3: TGTGCCAGCAGATTAACCGGCCCCGAGCAGTACTTC.

Ten or more counts support this clonotype. The V gene is TRBV4-3, the J gene TRBJ1-3; D may be TRBD1 (5 bases). The V gene's germline CDR1 is LGHNA and CDR2 YSLEER. The CDR3 spans 14 residues. The V and J ends lost 2 bases and 0 bases respectively, with 5 bases between them. The CDR3 coding sequence is TGCGCCAGCAGCCAAAGGGGCTCTGGAAACACCATATATTTT. Amino acid sequence: CASSQRGSGNTIYF.

V usage is TRBV4-3 and J usage is TRBJ2-3, with D uncertain. This CDR3 comprises 13 residues. With 0 bases removed from V and 9 bases from J, the gap between germline ends came to 10 bases. Germline V gives CDR1 LGHNA, CDR2 YSLEER. CDR3 nucleotides: TGCGCCAGCAGCCAAGATGGGTCTAGGACGCAGTATTTT. The encoded protein is CASSQDGSRTQYF.

This clonotype has only a few counts. This sequence may be a read error, since a much larger clone differs from it by one base. V usage is TRBV24-1 and J usage is TRBJ2-1, with a weak D call TRBD1 (6 bases). CDR3 length: 16 amino acids. Germline CDR1 is KGHDR and CDR2 is SFDVKD. CDR3 nucleotide sequence: TGTGCCACCAGTGATAGAGGCAGGGGATTCTACAATGGGCAGTTCTTC. This codes for CATSDRGRGFYNGQFF.